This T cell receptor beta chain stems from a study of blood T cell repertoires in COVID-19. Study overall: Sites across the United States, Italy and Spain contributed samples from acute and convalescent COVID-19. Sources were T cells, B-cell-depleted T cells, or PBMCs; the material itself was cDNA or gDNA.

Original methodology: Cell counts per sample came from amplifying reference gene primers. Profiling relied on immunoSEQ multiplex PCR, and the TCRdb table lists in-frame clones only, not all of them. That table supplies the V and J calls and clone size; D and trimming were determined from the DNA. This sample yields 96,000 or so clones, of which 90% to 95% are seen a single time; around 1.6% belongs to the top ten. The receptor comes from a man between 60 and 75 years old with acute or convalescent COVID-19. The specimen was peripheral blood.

CDR3 bases: TGTGCCAGCAGCTCCCCCCGGTGGTACCCGAACACTGAAGCTTTCTTT. Its protein product is CASSSPRWYPNTEAFF. This rearrangement joins TRBV7-2 to TRBJ1-1; D not resolved. This CDR3 has 16 residues. Trimming cost V 4 bases and J 1 base, with 16 bases left between them. CDR1 SGHTA and CDR2 FQGNSA come from the germline V gene.